This TCR beta chain was found in a study of shared clonotypes between healthy human individuals. Trimming shortened V by 8 bases and J by 6 bases, and 14 bases separated the two germline ends. In germline, CDR1 is MNHNY, CDR2 SVGAGI (reference sequence). The CDR3 extends over 13 amino acids. Naive-designated CD8 cells lacked CD45RO, were positively enriched for CCR7, and omitted terminally differentiated effector memory CD45RA+ cells. TCRdb keeps only in-frame clones here, not all; method: immunoSEQ multiplex PCR. The repertoire holds around 2,000,000 clones, roughly 91% seen once, with approximately 1.7% in the top ten. Note on this clone: The antigen remains undetermined.

Findings and limits, study-wide: It was observed that 5% to 6.5% of naive CD4 clonotypes were shared across a handful of donors.

The TCR originated in a man aged 18-30 years in good health. Some clones in this sample may be carry-over from other donors' samples. The genes are TRBV6-6 and TRBJ2-1; no clear D. Input material: naive CD8+ T cells from PBMCs. CDR3 in DNA: TGTGCCAGCGGACCATTATCCACCAATGAGCAGTTCTTC. Translation gives CASGPLSTNEQFF.